The source of this T cell receptor (beta chain) is a study of molecular identifiers for immune sequencing clone quantification. Study outcomes and limitations: Reports indicate spiked Jurkat TCR RNA from one cell could be found among approximately 1 million naive cells.

Germline V CDR1 and CDR2: SGHRS, YFSETQ. This CDR3 has 13 residues. Trimming pared 3 bases from V and 6 bases from J, leaving 12 bases between. Naive CD8 T cells underwent sorting with the CD8+CD4-CCR7+CD45RA+ definition. On this clonotype itself: Its target is unknown.

TCRdb itself ran the PCR reads through MiXCR, one entry per CDR3 protein. The sample shows about 500,000 distinct CDR3 sequences, about 26% of them seen only once. This chain links TRBV5-1 with TRBJ1-1; D ambiguous. This receptor was obtained from a human donor in good health. Some libraries in this study had Jurkat cell RNA spiked in. Sequencing was done on a sample of naive CD8+ T cells from blood, with Jurkat cell RNA spiked in. As to subset: FACS-sorted CD8+CD4-CCR7+CD45RA+ naive T cells. The CDR3 DNA reads as TGCGCCAGCAGCTCGCCTCTGGAAGCTGAAGCTTTCTTT. Translating it yields CASSSPLEAEAFF.